This TCR beta chain comes out of a study of T cell responses to AZD1222 COVID-19 vaccine. The study, taken as a whole, reports: None of the repertoires were sampled until the peak T cell response had passed. The study found Spike-specific TCR breadth and depth rose after two AZD1222 doses.

As concerns this clone: Its matching antigen is unknown.

Clones were sequenced by immunoSEQ multiplex PCR, and TCRdb holds only the in-frame ones, with some missing. The table has 150,000 to 200,000 clones, under 95% seen once. Germline V CDR1 and CDR2: MDHEN, SYDVKM. V shed 8 bases, J shed 3 bases, and the junction held 9 bases outside the gene matches. This CDR3 contains 16 residues. This chain links TRBV28 with TRBJ2-7, with 14 bases identical to TRBD2. Sample: peripheral blood, taken 28 days after the second AZD1222 dose. The origin of this receptor is an adult who received the AZD1222 COVID-19 vaccine. This CDR3 reads CASGTSGGQRFYEQYF. The CDR3 DNA is TGTGCCAGCGGGACTAGCGGGGGTCAACGGTTCTACGAGCAGTACTTC.